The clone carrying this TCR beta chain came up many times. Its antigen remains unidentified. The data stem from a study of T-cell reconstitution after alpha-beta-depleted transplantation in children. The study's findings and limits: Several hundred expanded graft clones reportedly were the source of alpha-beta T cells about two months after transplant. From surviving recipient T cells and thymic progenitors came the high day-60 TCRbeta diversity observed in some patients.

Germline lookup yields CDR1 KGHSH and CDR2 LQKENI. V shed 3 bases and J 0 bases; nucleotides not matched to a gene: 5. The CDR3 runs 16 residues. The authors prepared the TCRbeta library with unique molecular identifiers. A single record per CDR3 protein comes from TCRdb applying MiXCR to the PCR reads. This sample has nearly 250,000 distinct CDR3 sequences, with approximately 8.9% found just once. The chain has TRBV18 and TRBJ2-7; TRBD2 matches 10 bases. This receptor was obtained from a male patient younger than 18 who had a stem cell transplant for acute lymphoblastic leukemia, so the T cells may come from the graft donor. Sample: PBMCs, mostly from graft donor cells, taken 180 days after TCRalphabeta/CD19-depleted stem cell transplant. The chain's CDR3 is CASSPLSGGSSYEQYF. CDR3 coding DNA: TGTGCCAGCTCACCCCTTAGCGGGGGGAGCTCCTACGAGCAGTACTTC.